Each of the 10 T cell receptor beta chains below was sequenced from the same sample in a study of Graves' ophthalmopathy and Graves' hyperthyroidism. Amplification targeted the TCR beta CDR3 regions, with RNA transcripts as the source material. First-round RT-PCR relied on HTBI primers, and a second-round multiplex PCR came next. TCRdb used MiXCR to reprocess the multiplex PCR reads, holding one entry per CDR3 protein. The data contain about 1.2 million distinct CDR3 sequences, less than 45% of them singletons. The sample taken for sequencing was peripheral blood or thyroid tissue (not recorded which). The source of these receptors is an adult man with Graves' hyperthyroidism.

This clonotype was counted only a few times. The CDR3 here is CASSSPLSSEETQYF. CDR3 DNA: TGTGCCAGCAGCTCCCCTTTGTCTAGTGAAGAGACCCAGTACTTC. V gene TRBV13 combines with J gene TRBJ2-5; D remains ambiguous. Germline loops: CDR1 PRHDT, CDR2 FYEKMQ (reference sequence). Trimming shortened V by 4 bases and J by 3 bases, and 15 bases separated the two germline ends. The CDR3 covers 15 residues.

The V and J genes are TRBV6-1 and TRBJ2-5; maybe TRBD1 (5 bases). V lost 1 base to trimming and J lost 4 bases, with 7 bases between them. The CDR3 totals 13 residues. Germline values: CDR1 MNHNS, CDR2 SASEGT. The CDR3 is CASSEVGAETQYF. CDR3 nucleotide sequence: TGTGCCAGCAGTGAAGTAGGGGCAGAGACCCAGTACTTC.

This chain connects TRBV20-1 to TRBJ2-5, with 8 bases aligning to TRBD1. In germline, CDR1 is DFQATT, CDR2 SNEGSKA (reference sequence). The CDR3 contains 12 residues. With V trimmed by 4 bases and J by 5 bases, 3 bases remained unmatched. The CDR3 coding sequence is TGCAGTGCTATGAGACAGGGGGAGACCCAGTACTTC. It encodes CSAMRQGETQYF.

This clonotype showed up many times. CDR3 sequence (DNA): TGTGCCAGTAGTCCGATGGGACAGTTGAACACTGAAGCTTTCTTT. Translation: CASSPMGQLNTEAFF. This chain connects TRBV19 to TRBJ1-1; 7 nucleotides agree with TRBD1. CDR1 and CDR2 from the germline V gene are LNHDA and SQIVND (reference sequence). CDR3 size: 15 residues. The trim removed 5 bases at V and 0 bases at J, leaving 6 bases unmatched. The full variable domain, its missing parts supplied by reference TRBV19 and TRBJ1-1, is DGGITQSPKYLFRKEGQNVTLSCEQNLNHDAMYWYRQDPGQGLRLIYYSQIVNDFQKGDIAEGYSVSREKKESFPLTVTSAQKNPTAFYLCASSPMGQLNTEAFFGQGTRLTVV.

The count of this clonotype is one. It may be a read error: a sequence one base away is much more abundant. The chain uses TRBV7-9 and TRBJ1-4, with D hard to call. From germline, CDR1 is SEHNR and CDR2 FQNEAQ (reference sequence). The CDR3 is 14 amino acids. CDR3 in amino acids: CASSLAQSNGKLFF. CDR3 coding DNA: TGTGCCAGCAGCTTAGCACAGTCTAATGGAAAACTGTTTTTT.

In its sample, this clonotype was seen a few times. The DNA for the CDR3 is TGTGCCAGCAGCTTAATTTTCACAGGGAACACTGAAGCTTTCTTT. As protein: CASSLIFTGNTEAFF. V and J are TRBV7-8 and TRBJ1-1; the D gene is possibly TRBD1 (5 bases). CDR3 length equals 15 residues. The ends were cut back, 2 bases at V and 1 base at J, with 11 bases in the middle. Germline values: CDR1 SGHVS, CDR2 FQNEAQ. Full variable domain (remainder filled in from reference TRBV7-8 and TRBJ1-1): GAGVSQSPRYKVAKRGQDVALRCDPISGHVSLFWYQQALGQGPEFLTYFQNEAQLDKSGLPSDRFFAERPEGSVSTLKIQRTQQEDSAVYLCASSLIFTGNTEAFFGQGTRLTVV.

This clonotype was counted at least ten times. The rearrangement links TRBV20-1 to TRBJ2-5; 7 bases match TRBD2. The CDR3 runs to 15 residues. Per germline, CDR1 DFQATT and CDR2 SNEGSKA (reference sequence). V shed 0 bases and J 2 bases; nucleotides not matched to a gene: 6. The DNA for the CDR3 is TGCAGTGCTAGAGATCCGGCTAGCGGACAAGAGACCCAGTACTTC. It yields the protein CSARDPASGQETQYF.

This clonotype has a count of ten or more. The V gene is TRBV7-8, the J gene TRBJ2-2; the D gene could be TRBD1 or TRBD2 (6 bases each). The V gene's germline CDR1 is SGHVS and CDR2 FQNEAQ. The CDR3 length is 16 residues. Trimming cost V 2 bases and J 4 bases, with 14 bases left between them. CDR3: CASSLIPGAGTGELFF. The CDR3 coding sequence is TGTGCCAGCAGCTTAATCCCGGGGGCGGGCACCGGGGAGCTGTTTTTT.

This clonotype has a count of ten or more. This rearrangement joins TRBV19 to TRBJ1-1; the match to TRBD1 covers 8 bases. The trim removed 9 bases at V and 0 bases at J, leaving 6 bases unmatched. The germline V gene encodes CDR1 LNHDA and CDR2 SQIVND (reference sequence). The CDR3 sequence is 14 residues long. CDR3 loop: CASTDRGLNTEAFF. In DNA form, the CDR3 reads TGTGCCAGCACCGACAGGGGATTGAACACTGAAGCTTTCTTT.

This clonotype was detected many times. The V gene is TRBV7-8, the J gene TRBJ2-7, with D possibly being TRBD1 (6 bases). Germline CDR1 is SGHVS and CDR2 is FQNEAQ. V dropped 4 bases and J dropped 2 bases, with 12 bases sitting between them. This CDR3 has 14 amino acids. Written as DNA, the CDR3 is TGTGCCAGCAGCTCCGGGACATCCACCTACGAGCAGTACTTC. It encodes CASSSGTSTYEQYF.